The rows below give T cell receptor beta chains drawn from one sample of a study of control samples from healthy donors and cancer patients. Sequenced by immunoSEQ multiplex PCR; TCRdb stores in-frame clones only, minus some. The sample holds tens of thousands of clones; 88% are singletons and the top ten take approximately 14%. Sequencing input: blood. The origin of the receptors is a woman aged 70-85 years in good health. Both conserved end residues are part of each CDR3. Fields, in order: clone size, D gene, J gene, V gene, CDR3 DNA, CDR3 protein. The D gene is left open where the match is weak. Clone size is shown for a subset of rows, as once, few, many or a class of expanded clone.

- - TRBJ1-6 TRBV3-1/TRBV3-2 TGTGCCAGCAGCCAAGGGGGAAGTTCACCCCTCCACTTT CASSQGGSSPLHF
- - TRBJ2-5 TRBV5-1 TGCGCCAGCAGCTGGGGTAGCGGCCAAGAGACCCAGTACTTC CASSWGSGQETQYF
- - TRBJ1-1 TRBV27 TGTGCCAGCAGTCCCAGGGGCGTCCCTACGGTGGCTTTCTTT CASSPRGVPTVAFF
few - TRBJ2-2 TRBV7-2 TGTGCCAGCAGCTTCGGCCCACTGACCGGGGAGCTGTTTTTT CASSFGPLTGELFF
- - TRBJ1-2 TRBV3-1/TRBV3-2 TGTGCCAGCAGCCAAGCTTCGGTGAATAACTATGGCTACACCTTC CASSQASVNNYGYTF
- - TRBJ1-2 TRBV6-5 TGTGCCAGCAGTCCTACAGGGAACTATGGCTACACCTTC CASSPTGNYGYTF
few TRBD1 TRBJ1-5 TRBV19 TGTGCCAGTAGTAACCCGGACAGGGTGGGCAATCAGCCCCAGCATTTT CASSNPDRVGNQPQHF
- - TRBJ2-3 TRBV4-3 TGCGCCAGCAGCCCGACTTCCCTGACAGATACGCAGTATTTT CASSPTSLTDTQYF
- - TRBJ1-2 TRBV3-1/TRBV3-2 TGTGCCAGCAGCCAATTATCCGCCTTGGACATCCACTATGGCTACACCTTC CASSQLSALDIHYGYTF
- - TRBJ1-4 TRBV12-3/TRBV12-4 TGTGCCAGCACCCTCCGGGGTAATGAAAAACTGTTTTTT CASTLRGNEKLFF
- TRBD2 TRBJ2-3 TRBV6-4 TGTGCCAGCAGTGACCTAGGGCAGCGGGGGGGCAGGAAGACCCTCACAGATACGCAGTATTTT CASSDLGQRGGRKTLTDTQYF
- TRBD2 TRBJ2-3 TRBV19 TGTGCCAGTAGTCCAACCGGGACTAGCGTTTTTCATACGCAGTATTTT CASSPTGTSVFHTQYF
once TRBD2 TRBJ2-6 TRBV6-1 TGTGCCAGCAGTGAAGTGCGGGGGGCTTTTGGATCTGGGGCCAACGTCCTGACTTTC CASSEVRGAFGSGANVLTF
- - TRBJ1-1 TRBV5-1 TGCGCCAGCAGCTTGGGCGCCTTGAACACTGAAGCTTTCTTT CASSLGALNTEAFF
few - TRBJ2-2 TRBV6-2/TRBV6-3 TGTGCCAGCAGTTACGGAGGGGACTTGACGAACACCGGGGAGCTGTTTTTT CASSYGGDLTNTGELFF
- TRBD1 TRBJ2-1 TRBV2 TGTGCCAGCAGGGAAGACAGGGGGGCCTACAATGAGCAGTTCTTC CASREDRGAYNEQFF
- - TRBJ2-6 TRBV7-8 TGTGCCAGCAGCTTAGGGTCGAACTCTGGGGCCAACGTCCTGACTTTC CASSLGSNSGANVLTF
- - TRBJ1-3 TRBV5-4 TGTGCCAGCAGCTTGTCAGGCTCTGGAAACACCATATATTTT CASSLSGSGNTIYF
- TRBD1 TRBJ1-4 TRBV5-6 TGTGCCAGCAGCCCGAATAGGGGGCGGAATGAAAAACTGTTTTTT CASSPNRGRNEKLFF
- - TRBJ1-2 TRBV5-4 TGTGCCAGCAGCTTGGTAACAGGGAGTTTTGGCTACACCTTC CASSLVTGSFGYTF
- - TRBJ1-2 TRBV10-3 TGTGCCATCAATCCGGGGCCCCCCACGACCTACACCTTC CAINPGPPTTYTF
- - TRBJ1-6 TRBV7-9 TGTGCCAGCAGCTTAGGGGACCCTGGGAATTCACCCCTCCACTTT CASSLGDPGNSPLHF
few - TRBJ2-1 TRBV6-2/TRBV6-3 TGTGCCAGCAGTTACACCAGACTATCATACAATGAGCAGTTCTTC CASSYTRLSYNEQFF
- - TRBJ1-1 TRBV25-1 TGTGCCAGCGGACCTAAAGGGACCTCCGAAGCTTTCTTT CASGPKGTSEAFF
- TRBD1 TRBJ1-2 TRBV19 TGTGCCAGTAGCTCCCCTCGGGACAGCCATCCGGGGGGTGGCTACACCTTC CASSSPRDSHPGGGYTF
- TRBD1 TRBJ1-1 TRBV11-2 TGTGCCAGCAGCACAGGAATTGTGGGACAGGAAGCTTTCTTT CASSTGIVGQEAFF
- - TRBJ2-1 TRBV4-3 TGCGCCAGCAGCCAAGTTGGAGGGAGCTCCTACAATGAGCAGTTCTTC CASSQVGGSSYNEQFF
- TRBD2 TRBJ2-1 TRBV29-1 TGCAGCGTTGAAGATGGGAGCGGGAGCTCCTACAATGAGCAGTTCTTC CSVEDGSGSSYNEQFF
once - TRBJ2-1 TRBV10-2 TGCGCCAGCGCCAGGGGCGCCCCCTCCTACAATGAGCAGTTCTTC CASARGAPSYNEQFF
- - TRBJ2-7 TRBV12-1 TGTGCCAGCAGCACTAACAGGGGTTGCTACGAGCAGTACTTC CASSTNRGCYEQYF
- - TRBJ2-5 TRBV3-1/TRBV3-2 TGTGCCAGCAGCCCTACCGAACAGACCCAGTACTTC CASSPTEQTQYF
- - TRBJ2-3 TRBV1 TGCACCAGCAGCCTCGGACTAGGCCCGGGCGATCAGGATACGCAGTATTTT CTSSLGLGPGDQDTQYF
- - TRBJ1-5 TRBV7-2 TGTGCCAGCAGCGCCCGGGGCAATCAGCCCCAGCATTTT CASSARGNQPQHF
once - TRBJ2-7 TRBV6-5 TGTGCCAGCAGCTCAGGGCAGGGGACCTACGAGCAGTACTTC CASSSGQGTYEQYF
- - TRBJ1-2 TRBV6-5 TGTGCCAGCAGTAATAACTATGGCTACACCTTC CASSNNYGYTF
- - TRBJ2-1 TRBV12-3/TRBV12-4 TGTGCCAGCAGGTCGGGACAAAATGAGCAGTTCTTC CASRSGQNEQFF